Sequencing of this T cell receptor beta chain was carried out in a study of glioma-infiltrating T cells after dendritic cell vaccination. Data came from immunoSEQ multiplex PCR; TCRdb stores just in-frame clones and leaves some out. The sample consists of 50,000 to 60,000 clones, about four fifths of them appearing once. Time point meaning: after dendritic cell vaccination, including at tumor progression/relapse. This CDR3 has 13 residues. Trimming left V 5 bases short and J 4 bases short, with 12 bases between. CDR1 is MNHNS and CDR2 is SASEGT in the germline V gene. This sequence joins TRBV6-1 and TRBJ2-7; maybe TRBD2 (6 bases). The sequencing used blood, collected after dendritic cell vaccination. The sequence derives from a human donor with glioblastoma. CDR3 residues: CASSRTGVYEQYF. In DNA form, the CDR3 reads TGTGCCAGCAGTCGTACGGGGGTTTACGAGCAGTACTTC.